This T cell receptor (beta chain) was captured in a study of regulatory T cells in long-lasting Graves disease. Overall study context: Treatment with antithyroid drugs for over 5 years, together with positive TSH receptor antibodies, meant persistent Graves' disease. Notes on the study in general: The study found lower TCR diversity in persistent Graves' patients than in newly diagnosed ones.

Stated time point: persistent/refractory GD, antithyroid drugs over 5 years with positive TRAb. From RNA extracted from PBMCs, the TCR library was made. A blood draw put around 9 milliliters of peripheral blood into EDTA tubes. For this clonotype: The antigen is undetermined.

Arm-PCR of CDR3 regions and iRepertoire HTBI primers were the basis on which TCR beta libraries were built. Each CDR3 protein is one row after TCRdb ran MiXCR on the multiplex PCR reads. The repertoire holds 500,000 to 700,000 distinct CDR3 sequences, with around 30% as singletons. The sequence came from a female donor with Graves disease. Sequenced material: peripheral blood mononuclear cells (PBMCs), taken when the disease was refractory, from a patient treated with antithyroid drugs.

The CDR3 DNA reads as TGTGCCAGCAGCATGACTGGGGGGGACACCATATATTTT. Residues: CASSMTGGDTIYF. The chain has TRBV7-9 and TRBJ1-3; possible D gene TRBD1, 5 bases. The CDR3 contains 13 residues. The germline gives CDR1 SEHNR, CDR2 FQNEAQ (reference sequence). The V gene lost 5 bases and the J gene lost 8 bases, with 13 bases spanning the gap.